Listed here are 27 T cell receptor beta chains from one sample, sequenced in a study of shared clonotypes between healthy human individuals. Terminally differentiated effector memory CD45RA+ cells were excluded from the naive CD8 cells, which were CD45RO-negative and positively selected for CCR7. The method was immunoSEQ multiplex PCR; TCRdb's version includes in-frame clones alone and lacks a portion of them. This sample has about 600,000 clones, with around 95% found just once. The sample comprised naive CD8+ T cells sorted from blood. The receptors come from a woman younger than 45 in good health.

This clone appeared a single time. The chain is built from TRBV7-9 and TRBJ2-3; TRBD2 matches 8 bases. Germline values: CDR1 SEHNR, CDR2 FQNEAQ (reference sequence). V shed 1 base and J 3 bases; nucleotides not matched to a gene: 3. This CDR3 is 15 amino acids long. CDR3: CASSLVPGGTDTQYF. The CDR3 DNA sequence: TGTGCCAGCAGCTTAGTACCGGGGGGGACAGATACGCAGTATTTT.

This clone was seen just once. CDR3 nucleotides: TGTGCCAGCAGTTACTCGCGCGAGGGGACCCAGTACTTC. Translation: CASSYSREGTQYF. The chain carries TRBV6-5 and TRBJ2-5; maybe TRBD2 (5 bases). The CDR3 has 13 amino acids. CDR1 is MNHEY and CDR2 is SVGAGI in the germline V gene. The germline V and J ends were trimmed by 0 bases and 7 bases, with 9 bases remaining between them.

The chain combines TRBV11-2 with TRBJ2-5; TRBD2 matches at 15 bases. The CDR3 sequence is 18 residues long. Unmatched junction bases numbered 9, after V lost 6 bases and J lost 1 base. Per the germline V gene, CDR1 is SGHAT and CDR2 is FQNNGV. The DNA for the CDR3 is TGTGCCAGCAGTAAAGGACTAGCGGGAGGGGTTTTCCAAGAGACCCAGTACTTC. Its protein is CASSKGLAGGVFQETQYF.

CDR3 DNA: TGTGCCACCGCAGGGGGCGGGAATGAGCAGTTCTTC. It translates to CATAGGGNEQFF. V gene TRBV5-4 combines with J gene TRBJ2-1; 8 nucleotides align to TRBD1. The ends lost 9 bases at V and 7 bases at J; junction bases unmatched: 6. CDR1 is SGHNT and CDR2 is YYREEE in the germline V gene (reference sequence). This CDR3 has 12 residues.

The chain employs TRBV6-5 and TRBJ1-4; 8 nucleotides line up with TRBD1. The CDR3 spans 14 residues. Germline-derived CDR1 and CDR2 are MNHEY and SVGAGI. With 2 bases clipped from V and 6 bases from J, the junction kept 2 bases outside the gene matches. The CDR3 DNA follows: TGTGCCAGCAGTTACGGACAGGGTGATGAAAAACTGTTTTTT. This encodes CASSYGQGDEKLFF.

The chain's CDR3 is CASSLSRRGEHDGYTF. CDR3 DNA: TGTGCCAGCAGTTTATCGCGTAGAGGGGAACACGATGGCTACACCTTC. The chain combines TRBV27 with TRBJ1-2; TRBD1 might be the D (5 bases). CDR3 size: 16 residues. Trimming shortened V by 0 bases and J by 6 bases, and 17 bases separated the two germline ends. Germline lookup yields CDR1 MNHEY and CDR2 SMNVEV (reference sequence).

The DNA of the CDR3 is TGTGCCAGCAGCTACATTCGGACTGAAGCTTTCTTT. It translates to CASSYIRTEAFF. This chain uses TRBV28 with TRBJ1-1; D remains ambiguous. The length of the CDR3 is 12 residues. Germline CDR1 is MDHEN and CDR2 is SYDVKM. Trimming cost V 6 bases and J 5 bases, with 10 bases left between them.

The CDR3 protein is CASSSQSGRAYNEQFF. CDR3 in DNA: TGTGCCAGCAGTTCCCAGAGCGGGAGGGCCTACAATGAGCAGTTCTTC. V gene TRBV27 combines with J gene TRBJ2-1, with TRBD2 matching 10 bases. Trimming took 4 bases from V and 2 from J; bases not matched to a gene: 5. Germline CDR1 reads MNHEY; CDR2 reads SMNVEV (reference sequence). The CDR3 extends over 16 amino acids.

This clone was detected only once. CDR3 nucleotide sequence: TGTGCCAGCAGTTGGCAGGCTGGGTACGAGCAGTACTTC. Protein: CASSWQAGYEQYF. This sequence joins TRBV27 and TRBJ2-7; D not certain. The V end lost 4 bases, the J end lost 4 bases, and 11 bases lay between the germline ends. The CDR3 has 13 amino acids. Germline V gene data show CDR1 as MNHEY and CDR2 as SMNVEV (reference sequence).

The chain joins TRBV7-3 to TRBJ2-3; D is undetermined. V lost 4 bases to trimming and J lost 1 base, with 6 bases between them. The germline V gene has CDR1 SGHTA and CDR2 FQGTGA. The CDR3 is made up of 13 amino acids. Here the CDR3 reads CASSSRGTDTQYF. For the CDR3, the DNA is TGTGCCAGCAGCTCCCGGGGCACAGATACGCAGTATTTT.

The V and J genes are TRBV30 and TRBJ2-1, with TRBD2 matching 8 bases. The CDR3 totals 15 residues. Germline V gives CDR1 GTSNPN, CDR2 SVGIG (reference sequence). Unmatched junction bases numbered 13, after V lost 5 bases and J lost 7 bases. CDR3: CAWSNRREDRNEQFF. The CDR3 DNA is TGTGCCTGGTCCAATCGGCGGGAGGATAGGAATGAGCAGTTCTTC. The full variable domain, with the rest looked up from reference TRBV30 and TRBJ2-1, is SQTIHQWPATLVQPVGSPLSLECTVEGTSNPNLYWYRQAAGRGLQLLFYSVGIGQISSEVPQNLSASRPQDRQFILSSKKLLLSDSGFYLCAWSNRREDRNEQFFGPGTRLTVL.

The DNA of the CDR3 is TGTGCCAGCAGCTTAGTTTCCCAGTTCTTC. Amino acid sequence: CASSLVSQFF. The rearrangement links TRBV11-2 to TRBJ2-1, with D uncertain. This CDR3 is 10 amino acids long. V was shortened by 1 base and J by 13 bases, with 5 bases between the two germline ends. Per germline, CDR1 SGHAT and CDR2 FQNNGV.

This chain links TRBV6-5 with TRBJ2-3; 7 bases fit TRBD2. Germline V gives CDR1 MNHEY, CDR2 SVGAGI. The CDR3 covers 14 residues. Unmatched junction bases numbered 4, after V lost 4 bases and J lost 3 bases. The chain's CDR3 is CASSLGGVTDTQYF. As DNA, the CDR3 is TGTGCCAGCAGTTTGGGGGGGGTGACAGATACGCAGTATTTT.

The V gene is TRBV28, the J gene TRBJ2-1; TRBD2 matches 10 bases. CDR1 is MDHEN, CDR2 SYDVKM, per germline. This CDR3 is built from 20 residues. The V and J ends lost 3 bases and 1 base, in that order; junction bases with no gene match: 15. The CDR3 reads CASSFPASGSGSFSYNEQFF. The CDR3 DNA reads TGTGCCAGCAGTTTTCCCGCTAGCGGGAGTGGGTCTTTTTCCTACAATGAGCAGTTCTTC. The full variable domain, rest sourced from reference TRBV28 and TRBJ2-1, is DVKVTQSSRYLVKRTGEKVFLECVQDMDHENMFWYRQDPGLGLRLIYFSYDVKMKEKGDIPEGYSVSREKKERFSLILESASTNQTSMYLCASSFPASGSGSFSYNEQFFGPGTRLTVL.

The chain joins TRBV10-3 to TRBJ1-1; D is perhaps TRBD1 (6 bases). This CDR3 has 11 amino acids. V lost 11 bases, J lost 3 bases, and 10 bases lay in between. Germline V gene sequence: CDR1 ENHRY, CDR2 SYGVKD. The CDR3 sequence is CASGADTEAFF. CDR3 DNA sequence: TGTGCCTCGGGGGCCGACACTGAAGCTTTCTTT.

The gene calls are TRBV7-9 and TRBJ2-1; D is unclear. This CDR3 is built from 12 residues. Germline CDR1 is SEHNR and CDR2 is FQNEAQ (reference sequence). V was shortened by 6 bases and J by 12 bases, with 15 bases between the two germline ends. This CDR3 reads CASRLSSTGQFF. In nucleotides, the CDR3 is TGTGCCAGCAGGCTTAGCTCCACCGGGCAGTTCTTC.

V gene TRBV18 combines with J gene TRBJ2-5; D possibly corresponds to TRBD1 (6 bases). The DNA end is a closer match to TRBJ2-7, so the J assignment may be wrong. There are 14 residues in the CDR3. CDR1 and CDR2 (germline): KGHSH, LQKENI. CDR3 loop: CASSPSDSSYEQYF. For the CDR3, the DNA is TGTGCCAGCTCACCGTCGGACAGCTCCTACGAGCAGTACTTC.

For the CDR3, the DNA is TGCAGCGTTGACCCAGGGATCGGCTACACCTTC. Protein sequence: CSVDPGIGYTF. This sequence joins TRBV29-1 and TRBJ1-2; D may be TRBD1 (5 bases). The length of the CDR3 is 11 residues. V was trimmed by 3 bases and J by 8 bases, leaving 10 bases between them. Germline V lookup: CDR1 SQVTM, CDR2 ANQGSEA.

This clone was seen a handful of times. The V and J genes are TRBV7-9 and TRBJ2-7; no reliable D call. V lost 1 base to trimming and J lost 2 bases, with 9 bases between them. This CDR3 spans 14 amino acids. CDR1 is SEHNR, CDR2 FQNEAQ, per germline (reference sequence). The CDR3 region is CASSLVISPYEQYF. In nucleotides, the CDR3 is TGTGCCAGCAGCTTAGTGATCTCCCCCTACGAGCAGTACTTC.

The chain uses TRBV4-1 and TRBJ1-5, with D perhaps matching TRBD1 (6 bases). Trimming stripped 0 bases from V and 3 bases from J, with 12 bases between. The germline V gene encodes CDR1 MGHRA and CDR2 YSYEKL. CDR3 length: 16 residues. Here the CDR3 DNA reads TGCGCCAGCAGCCAAGAAGGGGGATGGGACAATCAGCCCCAGCATTTT. Protein sequence: CASSQEGGWDNQPQHF.

This clone was recorded only once. J is TRBJ2-5 and V is TRBV28, with 8 bases lining up with TRBD1. Trimming took 2 bases from V and 4 from J; bases not matched to a gene: 3. The CDR3 extends over 14 amino acids. Looked up from germline, CDR1 is MDHEN and CDR2 is SYDVKM. CDR3 in DNA: TGTGCCAGCAGTTTACAGGGGGCTGGAGAGACCCAGTACTTC. Encoded protein: CASSLQGAGETQYF.

The chain's CDR3 is CASTTPGQLTEAFF. CDR3 sequence (DNA): TGTGCCAGCACAACTCCGGGACAGCTCACTGAAGCTTTCTTT. This sequence joins TRBV6-5 and TRBJ1-1; 7 bases agree with TRBD1. J gave up 4 bases and V 7 bases, and 9 bases lay outside the gene matches. CDR3 length equals 14 residues. In germline, CDR1 is MNHEY, CDR2 SVGAGI.

J is TRBJ2-7 and V is TRBV27; D is possibly TRBD2 (5 bases). The CDR3 totals 15 residues. CDR1 is MNHEY and CDR2 is SMNVEV in the germline V gene (reference sequence). The ends were cut back, 11 bases at V and 3 bases at J, with 23 bases in the middle. The CDR3 DNA reads TGTGCCCGTGCCACGGCGGGTGTAAGTGGCTACGAGCAGTACTTC. Its protein product is CARATAGVSGYEQYF.

The V call is TRBV28, the J call TRBJ2-1, with TRBD2 matching 13 bases. The CDR3 extends over 15 amino acids. Germline V gene data show CDR1 as MDHEN and CDR2 as SYDVKM. V dropped 5 bases and J dropped 8; count of bases not matched to a gene: 6. The CDR3 nucleotides are TGTGCCAGCAGTCCCCGGACTAGCGGGGGCCATGAGCAGTTCTTC. Encoded protein: CASSPRTSGGHEQFF.

The chain employs TRBV7-8 and TRBJ1-2; 7 bases are shared with TRBD1. Germline V gives CDR1 SGHVS, CDR2 FQNEAQ. Trimming at V came to 5 bases and at J to 4 bases, leaving 10 bases not matched to a gene. CDR3 length: 15 amino acids. The CDR3 loop reads CASSRDSTAFYGYTF. As DNA, the CDR3 is TGTGCCAGCAGCAGGGACAGCACCGCTTTCTATGGCTACACCTTC.

The rearrangement joins TRBV2 to TRBJ1-5; 7 bases agree with TRBD1. The CDR3 runs 15 residues. Per germline, CDR1 SNHLY and CDR2 FYNNEI. The J segment lost 0 bases and the V segment lost 6 bases, leaving 5 bases of the junction unmatched. The CDR3 DNA sequence: TGTGCCAGCAGGTCCGGGACAGATAGCAATCAGCCCCAGCATTTT. Translation: CASRSGTDSNQPQHF.

The chain links TRBV19 to TRBJ2-3; no definite D call. This CDR3 contains 11 residues. V was pared by 4 bases and J by 11 bases, with 10 bases between. Germline-derived CDR1 and CDR2 are LNHDA and SQIVND (reference sequence). In nucleotides, the CDR3 is TGTGCCAGTAGTACCGGGTTCCGGCAGTATTTT. It codes for CASSTGFRQYF.